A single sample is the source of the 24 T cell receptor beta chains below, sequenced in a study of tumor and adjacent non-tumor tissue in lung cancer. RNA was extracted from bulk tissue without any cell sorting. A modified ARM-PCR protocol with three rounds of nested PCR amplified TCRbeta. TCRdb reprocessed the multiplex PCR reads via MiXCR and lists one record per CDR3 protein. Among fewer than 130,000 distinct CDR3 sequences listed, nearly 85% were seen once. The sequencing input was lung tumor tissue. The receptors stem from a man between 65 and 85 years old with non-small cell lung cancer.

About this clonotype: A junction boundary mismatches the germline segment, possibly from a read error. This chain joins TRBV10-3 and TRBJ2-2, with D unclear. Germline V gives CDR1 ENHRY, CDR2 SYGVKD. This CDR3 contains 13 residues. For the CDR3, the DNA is TGCGCCATCAGCACAGTAGACACCGGGGAGCTGTTTTTT. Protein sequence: CAISTVDTGELFF.

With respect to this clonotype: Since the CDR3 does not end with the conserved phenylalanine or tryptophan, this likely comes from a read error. The CDR3 bases are TGCGCCATCAGCCAAGACCCAGCGGGTGCTGAATACAATGAGCAGTTCCTC. Protein sequence: CAISQDPAGAEYNEQFL. The chain joins TRBV4-3 to TRBJ2-1, with D possibly matching TRBD2 (6 bases). The CDR3 has 17 residues. Germline CDR1 LGHNA, CDR2 YSLEER.

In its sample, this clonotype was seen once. Here the CDR3 reads CSALGTSFTGEVFF. CDR3 bases: TGCAGCGCATTAGGGACTAGCTTCACCGGGGAAGTGTTTTTT. The chain couples TRBV29-1 to TRBJ2-2; 9 bases line up with TRBD2. This CDR3 contains 14 residues. Germline lookup yields CDR1 SQVTM and CDR2 ANQGSEA. Trimming removed 7 bases from V and 15 bases from J; junction bases left unmatched: 18.

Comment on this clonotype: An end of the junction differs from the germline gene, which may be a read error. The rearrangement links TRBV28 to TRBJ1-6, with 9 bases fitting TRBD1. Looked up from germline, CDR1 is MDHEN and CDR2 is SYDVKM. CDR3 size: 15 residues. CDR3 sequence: CASSSEQGAGSPVHF. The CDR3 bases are TGTGCTAGCAGTTCGGAACAGGGGGCTGGATCACCCGTCCACTTT.

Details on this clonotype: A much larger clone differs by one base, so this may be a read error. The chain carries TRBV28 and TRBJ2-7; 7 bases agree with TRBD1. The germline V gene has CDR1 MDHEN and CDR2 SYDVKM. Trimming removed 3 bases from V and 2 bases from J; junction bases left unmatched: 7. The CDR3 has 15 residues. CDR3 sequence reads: CASSFSQGIPYEQYF. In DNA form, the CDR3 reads TGTGCCAGCAGTTTCTCACAGGGGATCCCCTACGAGCAGTACTTC.

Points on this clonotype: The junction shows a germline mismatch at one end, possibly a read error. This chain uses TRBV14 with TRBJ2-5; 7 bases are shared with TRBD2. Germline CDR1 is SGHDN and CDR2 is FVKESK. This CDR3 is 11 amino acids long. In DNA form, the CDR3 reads TGTGTCAGTAGCCAAGCGGGGACCCATAACTTC. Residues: CVSSQAGTHNF.

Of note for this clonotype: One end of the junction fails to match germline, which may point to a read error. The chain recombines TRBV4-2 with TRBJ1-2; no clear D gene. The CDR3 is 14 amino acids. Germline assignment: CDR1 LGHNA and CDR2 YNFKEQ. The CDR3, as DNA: TGTGCCAACAGCCAAGTGGGGATTGACTATGGCTACACCTTC. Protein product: CANSQVGIDYGYTF.

DNA of the CDR3: TGTGCCAGCAGCGTGCGATTGGAGGAGACCCAGTACTTC. Protein: CASSVRLEETQYF. The rearrangement links TRBV4-2 to TRBJ2-5, with D hard to call. The CDR3 consists of 13 residues. V was pared by 5 bases and J by 5 bases, with 12 bases between. Germline loops: CDR1 LGHNA, CDR2 YNFKEQ.

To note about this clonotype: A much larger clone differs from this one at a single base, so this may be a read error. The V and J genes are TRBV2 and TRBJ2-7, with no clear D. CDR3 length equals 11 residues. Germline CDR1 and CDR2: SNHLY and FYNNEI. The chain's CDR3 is CPSHYSYEQYF. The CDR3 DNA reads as TGTCCCAGCCACTACTCCTACGAGCAGTACTTC.

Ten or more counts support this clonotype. CDR3 sequence: CASRGLNTEAFF. DNA for the CDR3: TGTGCCAGCCGGGGGCTGAACACTGAAGCTTTCTTT. The chain has TRBV6-5 and TRBJ1-1; the D gene is possibly TRBD1 (6 bases). Germline V gene lookup returns CDR1 MNHEY and CDR2 SVGAGI. V lost 8 bases to trimming and J lost 0 bases, with 7 bases between them. The CDR3 sequence is 12 residues long.

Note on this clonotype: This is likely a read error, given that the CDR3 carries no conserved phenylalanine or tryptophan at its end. CDR3 loop: CASNRPGTGIGSGNTIYS. The CDR3 nucleotides read TGTGCCAGCAATCGTCCCGGGACAGGCATCGGCTCTGGAAACACCATATATTCT. The V call is TRBV12-3 or TRBV12-4, the J call TRBJ1-3; TRBD1 matches 8 bases. The CDR3 covers 18 residues. V shed 7 bases and J 0 bases; nucleotides not matched to a gene: 14.

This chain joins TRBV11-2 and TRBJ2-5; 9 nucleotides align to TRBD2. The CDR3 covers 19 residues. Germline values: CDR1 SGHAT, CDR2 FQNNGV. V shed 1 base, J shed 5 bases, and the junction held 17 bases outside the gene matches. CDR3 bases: TGTGCCAGCAGCTTAGCCGGTTTAGGAACTAGCGGGCCCCGGGAGACCCAGTACTTC. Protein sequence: CASSLAGLGTSGPRETQYF.

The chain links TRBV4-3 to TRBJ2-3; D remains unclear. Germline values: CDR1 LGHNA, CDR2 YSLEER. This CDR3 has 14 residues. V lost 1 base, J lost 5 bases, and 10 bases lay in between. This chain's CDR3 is CASSQVNSGDTQYF. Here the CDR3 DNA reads TGCGCCAGCAGCCAAGTTAATTCTGGAGATACGCAGTATTTT.

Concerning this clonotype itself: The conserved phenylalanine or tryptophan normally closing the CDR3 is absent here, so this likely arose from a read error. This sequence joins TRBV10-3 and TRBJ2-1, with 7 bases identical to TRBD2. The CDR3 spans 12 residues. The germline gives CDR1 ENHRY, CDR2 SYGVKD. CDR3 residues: CAIGREINDQFL. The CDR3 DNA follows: TGTGCCATCGGGCGGGAGATCAATGACCAGTTCTTA.

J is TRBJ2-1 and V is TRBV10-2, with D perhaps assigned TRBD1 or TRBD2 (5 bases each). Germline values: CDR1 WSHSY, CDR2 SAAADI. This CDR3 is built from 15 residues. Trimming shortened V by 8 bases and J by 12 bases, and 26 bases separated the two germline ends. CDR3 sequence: CASWPPGPSSHGQFF. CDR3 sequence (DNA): TGCGCCAGCTGGCCCCCGGGACCCTCTTCTCATGGGCAGTTCTTC.

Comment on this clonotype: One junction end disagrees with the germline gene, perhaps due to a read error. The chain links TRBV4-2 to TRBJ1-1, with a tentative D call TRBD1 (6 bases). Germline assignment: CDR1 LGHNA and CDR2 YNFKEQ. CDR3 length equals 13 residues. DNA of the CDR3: TGTGCCAGCATCCAATCAGGGACATGGGAAGCTTTCTTT. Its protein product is CASIQSGTWEAFF.

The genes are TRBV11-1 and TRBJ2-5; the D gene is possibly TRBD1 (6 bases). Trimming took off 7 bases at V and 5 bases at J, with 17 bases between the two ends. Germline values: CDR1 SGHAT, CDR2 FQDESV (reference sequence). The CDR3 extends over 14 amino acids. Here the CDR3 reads CASKRIGGVETQYF. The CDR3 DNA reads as TGTGCCAGCAAGAGGATAGGGGGAGTGGAGACCCAGTACTTC.

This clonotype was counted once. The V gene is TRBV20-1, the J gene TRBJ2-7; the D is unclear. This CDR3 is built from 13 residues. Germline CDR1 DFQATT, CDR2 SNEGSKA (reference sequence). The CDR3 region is CTATPDVVYEQYF. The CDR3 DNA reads TGCACTGCAACCCCGGATGTAGTCTACGAGCAGTACTTC.

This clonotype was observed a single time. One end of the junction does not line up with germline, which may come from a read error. The CDR3 nucleotides are TGTACCAGCAGCCAAGCACAGGGATTAAGTCAGCGCCAGCATTTT. Translated: CTSSQAQGLSQRQHF. This chain links TRBV4-2 with TRBJ1-5; TRBD1 is a possible D gene (6 bases). The CDR3 has 15 amino acids. From germline, CDR1 is LGHNA and CDR2 YNFKEQ.

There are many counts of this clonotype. The CDR3, as DNA: TGCAGCGTTGGACTGGGCGATGAGCAGTTCTTC. It yields the protein CSVGLGDEQFF. The chain recombines TRBV29-1 with TRBJ2-1; no firm D call. V was trimmed by 4 bases and J by 8 bases, leaving 9 bases between them. The length of the CDR3 is 11 residues. Per germline, CDR1 SQVTM and CDR2 ANQGSEA.

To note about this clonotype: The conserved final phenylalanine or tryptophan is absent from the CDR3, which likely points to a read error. The DNA of the CDR3 is TGCGCCAGCAACCTAGGACAGGTCTTATACGAGCAGTACCTC. Translation gives CASNLGQVLYEQYL. The V gene is TRBV11-2, the J gene TRBJ2-7, with 7 bases fitting TRBD1. This CDR3 has 14 residues. Germline values: CDR1 SGHAT, CDR2 FQNNGV.

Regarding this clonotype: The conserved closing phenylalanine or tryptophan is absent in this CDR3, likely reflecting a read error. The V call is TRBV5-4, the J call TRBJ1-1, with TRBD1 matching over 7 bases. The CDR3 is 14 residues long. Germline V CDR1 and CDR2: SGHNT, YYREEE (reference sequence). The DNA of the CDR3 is TGTGCCAGTAGCTTCGACAGGGTGAACACTGAAGCTTTCTAT. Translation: CASSFDRVNTEAFY.

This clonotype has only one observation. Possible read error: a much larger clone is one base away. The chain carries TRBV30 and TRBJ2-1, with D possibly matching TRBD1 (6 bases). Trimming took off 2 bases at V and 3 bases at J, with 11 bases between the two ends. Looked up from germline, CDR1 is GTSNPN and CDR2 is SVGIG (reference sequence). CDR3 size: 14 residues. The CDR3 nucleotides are TGTGCCTGGAGTCAGGGGCGATGCTACAATGAGCAGTTCTTC. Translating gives CAWSQGRCYNEQFF.

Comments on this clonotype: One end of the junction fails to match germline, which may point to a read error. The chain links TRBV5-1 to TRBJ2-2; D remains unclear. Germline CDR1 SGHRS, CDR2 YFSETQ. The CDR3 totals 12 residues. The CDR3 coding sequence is TGCGCTAGCAGCTTGAAGGCCGGGGAGCTGTTTTTT. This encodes CASSLKAGELFF.